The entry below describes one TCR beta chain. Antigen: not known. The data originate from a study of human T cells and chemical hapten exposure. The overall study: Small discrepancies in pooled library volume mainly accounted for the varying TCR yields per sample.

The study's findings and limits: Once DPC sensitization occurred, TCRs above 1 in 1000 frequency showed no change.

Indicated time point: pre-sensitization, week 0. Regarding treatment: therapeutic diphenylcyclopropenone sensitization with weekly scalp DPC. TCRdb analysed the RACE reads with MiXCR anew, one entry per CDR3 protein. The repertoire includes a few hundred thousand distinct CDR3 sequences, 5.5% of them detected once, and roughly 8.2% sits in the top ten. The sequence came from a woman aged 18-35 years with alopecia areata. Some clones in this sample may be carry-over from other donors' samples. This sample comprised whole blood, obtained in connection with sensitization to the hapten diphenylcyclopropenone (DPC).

The CDR3 sequence is CASSSRFNQPQHF. Here the CDR3 DNA reads TGTGCCAGCAGCTCTCGATTCAATCAGCCCCAGCATTTT. The genes are TRBV7-2 and TRBJ1-5; D gene ambiguous. CDR1 is SGHTA, CDR2 FQGNSA, per germline. Trimming took 4 bases from V and 3 from J, leaving 7 bases between them. This CDR3 is built from 13 residues. Full variable domain (missing parts from reference TRBV7-2 and TRBJ1-5): GAGVSQSPSNKVTEKGKDVELRCDPISGHTALYWYRQSLGQGLEFLIYFQGNSAPDKSGLPSDRFSAERTGGSVSTLTIQRTQQEDSAVYLCASSSRFNQPQHFGDGTRLSIL.